This T cell receptor (beta chain) was sequenced during a study of identical twins. A few counts support this clonotype. Its matching antigen is unknown. The study, taken as a whole, reports: With monozygotic twins, out-of-frame TCR alpha sharing exceeded what models estimated.

Unique molecular identifiers were present on cDNA, and template switching added a universal primer site. TCRdb used MiXCR to reprocess the 5' RACE reads, holding one entry per CDR3 protein. The sample yields around 960,000 distinct CDR3 sequences, roughly an eighth seen once. Losses at the gene ends were 3 bases for V and 6 bases for J; bases not matched to a gene: 11. The length of the CDR3 is 15 residues. Per the germline V gene, CDR1 is DFQATT and CDR2 is SNEGSKA (reference sequence). These data also formed part of another study, on yellow fever vaccine responses in identical twins.

Specimen: PBMCs. The receptor was derived from a woman aged 18-29 years in good health. V and J are TRBV20-1 and TRBJ2-5, with TRBD2 identical over 9 bases. This CDR3 is CSASFPGTSMKTQYF. The CDR3 DNA is TGCAGTGCTAGCTTCCCCGGGACTAGCATGAAGACCCAGTACTTC.